A selection of T cell receptor beta chains follows, all from one sample in a study of blood T cells in healthy people across ages. Via MiXCR, TCRdb re-called the 5' RACE reads, giving one row per CDR3 protein. This table has about 680,000 distinct CDR3 sequences, approximately 50% appearing once. Sequenced: blood. Every receptor here comes from a woman aged 55 to 70 in good health. Each CDR3 is given with its conserved first and last residue. Fields, in order: D gene, J gene, V gene, CDR3 protein. D genes are given only for firm matches.

NA,TRBJ1-1,TRBV28,CASSNTRRRVNTEAFF
NA,TRBJ2-3,TRBV18,CASSPGDEYTDTQYF
TRBD1,TRBJ2-6,TRBV3-1,CASSQGNRGSGANVLTF
NA,TRBJ1-1,TRBV2,CASSEAGNTEAFF
NA,TRBJ1-6,TRBV7-3,CASSLTGHQSSYNSPLHF
NA,TRBJ2-3,TRBV29-1,CSVEEDTQYF
NA,TRBJ1-4,TRBV7-9,CASSPTGSKNEKLFF
NA,TRBJ1-1,TRBV15,CATSGVVGWNTEAFF
TRBD1,TRBJ2-4,TRBV13,CASTPMDRGAGIQYF
TRBD1,TRBJ2-3,TRBV11-2,CASSLVGTGGLDTQYF
TRBD2,TRBJ2-1,TRBV29-1,CSVASGSLETQFF
NA,TRBJ2-7,TRBV20-1,CSARGRYEQYF
NA,TRBJ2-3,TRBV7-2,CASSLWSFTDTQYF
TRBD1,TRBJ2-7,TRBV9,CASSVRGTTYNEQYF
NA,TRBJ2-3,TRBV7-3,CASSFAGRDTDTQYF
TRBD1,TRBJ1-2,TRBV5-6,CASSFGTGGMDYGYTF
NA,TRBJ2-5,TRBV5-1,CASSLIGQETQYF
NA,TRBJ2-7,TRBV28,CASDFRGAHYEQYF
NA,TRBJ2-3,TRBV20-1,CSARVGSGADTQYF
NA,TRBJ2-5,TRBV6-2/TRBV6-3,CASKVVRHVSGLRETQYF
NA,TRBJ1-1,TRBV12-3/TRBV12-4,CASSLRGPTAEAFF
NA,TRBJ2-1,TRBV21-1,CASSPQPLVGASYNEQFF
TRBD2,TRBJ2-7,TRBV7-2,CASSYGLAVSSYEQYF
TRBD2,TRBJ2-4,TRBV14,CASSKAGEVAKNIQYF
NA,TRBJ1-2,TRBV29-1,CSVSTGWDGYTF
NA,TRBJ2-7,TRBV7-2,CASISRGAYEQYF
TRBD2,NA,TRBV3-1,CASSQDWGTSGQETQYF
NA,TRBJ1-1,TRBV4-1,CASSQGGQPNTEAFF
TRBD2,TRBJ2-7,TRBV5-1,CASSSASGFYEQYF
NA,TRBJ2-3,TRBV12-5,CASGPGGARVADTQYF
NA,TRBJ2-4,TRBV5-4,CASSLARAAGNIQYF
TRBD2,TRBJ2-3,TRBV12-3/TRBV12-4,CASSLDGRNTDTQYF
TRBD1,TRBJ2-1,TRBV12-3/TRBV12-4,CASSDRGGPNEQFF
NA,TRBJ2-7,TRBV18,CASSPRGSGQYEQYF
NA,TRBJ2-3,TRBV9,CASSVGRGAGTDTQYF
TRBD2,TRBJ2-7,TRBV27,CASSSKRLADSYEQYF
NA,TRBJ2-7,TRBV20-1,CSAQNPLQGITYEQYF
NA,TRBJ1-4,TRBV5-1,CASSLDSPGIEKLFF
TRBD1,TRBJ1-2,TRBV7-2,CASSSGTGTGYTF
NA,TRBJ2-3,TRBV28,CASRAAGRTDTQYF
NA,TRBJ2-1,TRBV7-7,CASSPAWTGRNEQFF
NA,TRBJ1-6,TRBV16,CASSQRTLDNSPLHF